A selection of T cell receptor beta chains follows, all from one sample in a study of CD8+ T cells in alopecia areata. The assay was immunoSEQ multiplex PCR, and TCRdb's table has in-frame clones only and misses some. The sample gives about 140,000 clones, 65% to 90% of which show up once; 25% is in the top ten. The sequencing used CD8+ T cells sorted from blood, collected at week 4, from a patient treated with tofacitinib. Receptors originate from a human donor with alopecia areata. Both conserved end residues are part of each CDR3. A D gene is named only where the DNA matches it firmly. The size of a clone is reported for some rows only, either as once, few or many, or as a class for expanded clones.

len,abundance,v_gene,d_gene,j_gene,CDR3aa,CDR3nt
8,NA,TRBV29-1,NA,TRBJ2-3,CSVVGEDF,TGCAGCGTTGTTGGGGAAGATTTT
11,NA,TRBV2,NA,TRBJ2-1,CARSQGGEQFF,TGTGCCAGAAGTCAGGGAGGTGAGCAGTTCTTC
15,NA,TRBV2,TRBD1,TRBJ1-2,CASSQARGRNYGYTF,TGTGCCAGCAGTCAAGCTAGGGGGCGAAACTATGGCTACACCTTC
18,NA,TRBV7-9,TRBD2,TRBJ2-5,CASSSFRTLAGSQETQYF,TGTGCCAGCAGCTCGTTCCGGACACTAGCGGGGAGTCAAGAGACCCAGTACTTC
15,NA,TRBV5-6,NA,TRBJ2-7,CASSFISGESYEQYF,TGTGCCAGCAGCTTCATTTCGGGGGAGTCCTACGAGCAGTACTTC
16,NA,TRBV29-1,TRBD2,TRBJ2-7,CSVEGTSGGAAYEQYF,TGCAGCGTTGAAGGGACTAGCGGGGGGGCCGCCTACGAGCAGTACTTC
15,NA,TRBV4-1,TRBD1,TRBJ2-7,CASSLRTGDTYEQYF,TGCGCCAGCAGCCTGAGGACAGGGGATACCTACGAGCAGTACTTC
14,few,TRBV30,NA,TRBJ2-7,CAWSTGTGGYEQYF,TGTGCCTGGAGTACCGGGACGGGCGGATACGAGCAGTACTTC
14,NA,TRBV5-6,NA,TRBJ1-1,CASSPGQMNTEAFF,TGTGCCAGCAGTCCTGGACAGATGAACACTGAAGCTTTCTTT
14,NA,TRBV6-5,TRBD1,TRBJ2-7,CASQSGTGTYEQYF,TGTGCCAGTCAATCCGGGACAGGGACTTACGAGCAGTACTTC
16,NA,TRBV7-2,TRBD1,TRBJ1-6,CASSLGYGTGNSPLHF,TGTGCCAGCAGCTTAGGTTACGGGACAGGGAATTCACCCCTCCACTTT
14,NA,TRBV5-1,NA,TRBJ2-3,CASSPGRGTDTQYF,TGCGCCAGCAGCCCAGGGAGAGGGACAGATACGCAGTATTTT
12,NA,TRBV7-9,NA,TRBJ2-7,CASSFAAYEQYF,TGTGCCAGCAGCTTTGCAGCCTACGAGCAGTACTTC
13,few,TRBV5-4,NA,TRBJ1-2,CASSLGQNYGYTF,TGTGCCAGCAGCTTGGGACAGAACTATGGCTACACCTTC
14,NA,TRBV2,NA,TRBJ1-2,CASRTRTANYGYTF,TGTGCCAGCAGGACCAGGACAGCTAACTATGGCTACACCTTC
15,NA,TRBV7-9,TRBD1,TRBJ1-5,CASSSTGAINQPQHF,TGTGCCAGCAGCTCGACAGGGGCCATCAATCAGCCCCAGCATTTT
16,NA,TRBV15,NA,TRBJ1-5,CATSRDRGQSNQPQHF,TGTGCCACCAGCAGAGATCGGGGGCAGAGCAATCAGCCCCAGCATTTT
16,NA,TRBV4-2,TRBD2,TRBJ2-5,CASSQEVLAGSETQYF,TGTGCCAGCAGCCAAGAGGTACTAGCGGGGTCAGAGACCCAGTACTTC
15,NA,TRBV7-2,NA,TRBJ2-7,CASSSAPGPSYEQYF,TGTGCCAGCAGCTCCGCGCCCGGGCCGTCCTACGAGCAGTACTTC
16,once,TRBV7-8,NA,TRBJ1-2,CASSSQKTRANYGYTF,TGTGCCAGCAGCTCACAAAAGACTAGAGCAAACTATGGCTACACCTTC
15,NA,TRBV6-5,TRBD1,TRBJ1-2,CASSYSGQNNYGYTF,TGTGCCAGCAGTTACTCGGGACAGAATAACTATGGCTACACCTTC
13,NA,TRBV29-1,TRBD2,TRBJ2-1,CSVEAGGDNEQFF,TGCAGCGTTGAAGCCGGGGGGGACAATGAGCAGTTCTTC
15,NA,TRBV4-2,NA,TRBJ2-7,CASRNSDSSSYEQYF,TGTGCCAGCAGAAACTCGGACTCCAGCTCCTACGAGCAGTACTTC
15,NA,TRBV5-6,TRBD2,TRBJ2-7,CASSLALRGVYEQYF,TGTGCCAGCAGCTTGGCCCTTCGGGGGGTCTACGAGCAGTACTTC
14,NA,TRBV9,TRBD1,TRBJ1-1,CASSETGPNTEAFF,TGTGCCAGCAGCGAGACAGGGCCGAACACTGAAGCTTTCTTT
11,NA,TRBV6-5,NA,TRBJ2-5,CASSAGETQYF,TGTGCCAGCTCGGCTGGAGAGACCCAGTACTTC
13,few,TRBV7-9,NA,TRBJ2-7,CASSSKDSYEQYF,TGTGCCAGCAGCTCGAAAGACAGTTACGAGCAGTACTTC
13,once,TRBV7-8,NA,TRBJ2-5,CASSLLEDETQYF,TGTGCCAGCAGCTTATTAGAGGATGAGACCCAGTACTTC
15,NA,TRBV5-6,NA,TRBJ1-1,CASSLEQGRNTEAFF,TGTGCCAGCAGCTTGGAGCAGGGACGAAACACTGAAGCTTTCTTT
13,few,TRBV29-1,NA,TRBJ2-7,CSVEGDGLYEQYF,TGCAGCGTTGAAGGGGACGGATTATACGAGCAGTACTTC
14,once,TRBV4-1,NA,TRBJ2-1,CASSPPNSYNEQFF,TGCGCCAGCAGCCCCCCCAACTCCTACAATGAGCAGTTCTTC
13,NA,TRBV30,NA,TRBJ1-4,CAWSSGLGEKLFF,TGTGCCTGGAGTTCCGGGTTAGGTGAAAAACTGTTTTTT
16,NA,TRBV4-1,NA,TRBJ2-7,CASSQDQPYGRLGQYF,TGCGCCAGCAGCCAAGATCAGCCCTACGGTCGACTTGGGCAGTACTTC
12,NA,TRBV30,NA,TRBJ2-7,CAWSVGDYEQYF,TGTGCCTGGAGTGTAGGCGACTACGAGCAGTACTTC
14,NA,TRBV23-1,NA,TRBJ2-5,CASSRGVHGRDQYF,TGCGCCAGCAGTCGGGGCGTCCATGGAAGGGACCAGTACTTC
17,NA,TRBV7-8,NA,TRBJ1-1,CASSLSGGGRWLTEAFF,TGTGCCAGCAGCTTAAGTGGCGGGGGCAGGTGGCTCACTGAAGCTTTCTTT
16,NA,TRBV15,NA,TRBJ1-2,CATSRDGWDTLYGYTF,TGTGCCACCAGCAGAGATGGTTGGGACACACTCTATGGCTACACCTTC
12,NA,TRBV5-8,NA,TRBJ2-1,CASREGPNEQFF,TGTGCCAGCAGAGAGGGCCCGAATGAGCAGTTCTTC
12,NA,TRBV29-1,TRBD1,TRBJ2-5,CSVGDSQETQYF,TGCAGCGTTGGGGACAGCCAAGAGACCCAGTACTTC
12,NA,TRBV7-9,NA,TRBJ1-2,CASSSTGGGYTF,TGTGCCAGCAGCTCGACCGGGGGAGGCTACACCTTC
16,NA,TRBV5-1,TRBD2,TRBJ2-1,CASSLTGTRDVDEQFF,TGCGCCAGCAGCTTAACCGGGACTAGAGACGTCGATGAGCAGTTCTTC
12,NA,TRBV29-1,NA,TRBJ2-7,CSVFGDSYEQYF,TGCAGCGTTTTTGGGGACTCCTACGAGCAGTACTTC
14,NA,TRBV5-1,NA,TRBJ2-1,CASSSGRTYNEQFF,TGCGCCAGCAGCTCAGGACGGACCTACAATGAGCAGTTCTTC
13,NA,TRBV5-1,NA,TRBJ1-2,CASSLAPLDGYTF,TGCGCCAGCAGCTTGGCGCCCCTGGATGGCTACACCTTC
18,NA,TRBV27,TRBD1,TRBJ1-2,CASSLSTGTGTFNYGYTF,TGTGCCAGCAGTTTATCCACCGGGACAGGGACCTTTAACTATGGCTACACCTTC
15,NA,TRBV7-2,NA,TRBJ1-1,CASSLMRDRSTEAFF,TGTGCCAGCAGCTTAATGAGGGATCGTAGCACTGAAGCTTTCTTT
13,NA,TRBV7-2,NA,TRBJ2-2,CASSLTGTGELFF,TGTGCCAGCAGCTTAACGGGAACCGGGGAGCTGTTTTTT
13,NA,TRBV2,NA,TRBJ2-5,CAGIQLYQETQYF,TGTGCCGGGATACAGCTGTACCAAGAGACCCAGTACTTC
13,NA,TRBV13,NA,TRBJ2-4,CASSLAQENIQYF,TGTGCCAGCAGCTTAGCGCAGGAAAACATTCAGTACTTC
12,NA,TRBV7-9,NA,TRBJ1-4,CASSLEGGKLFF,TGTGCCAGCAGCTTAGAAGGGGGAAAACTGTTTTTT
15,NA,TRBV27,NA,TRBJ1-5,CASSSAGSSNQPQHF,TGTGCCAGCAGTTCAGCGGGGAGTAGCAATCAGCCCCAGCATTTT
16,once,TRBV7-9,TRBD2,TRBJ2-5,CASSLWVAGADETQYF,TGTGCCAGCAGCTTATGGGTAGCGGGGGCGGATGAGACCCAGTACTTC
16,few,TRBV14,TRBD1,TRBJ2-7,CASSQVDRETFYEQYF,TGTGCCAGCAGCCAAGTCGACAGGGAGACTTTTTACGAGCAGTACTTC
15,NA,TRBV10-3,TRBD1,TRBJ2-7,CAITGGTGGVYEQYF,TGTGCCATCACCGGAGGGACAGGGGGTGTCTACGAGCAGTACTTC